The 15 T cell receptor beta chains below all came from one sample that was sequenced in a study of metastatic and nonmetastatic thyroid tumors. TCRdb redid the clone calls on the PCR reads using MiXCR. Among about 39,000 clones, around a fifth were seen once, and the ten largest hold around 17%. None of the patients had undergone any treatment ahead of thyroid surgery. Sequencing was done on a sample of blood. Receptors originate from a female donor with papillary thyroid cancer or a benign thyroid nodule (not recorded which). Some clones in this sample may be carry-over from other donors' samples.

This clone was detected ten times or more. The chain joins TRBV7-2 to TRBJ2-7; 9 bases are shared with TRBD1. Germline CDR1 reads SGHTA; CDR2 reads FQGNSA. Trimming at V came to 5 bases and at J to 1 base, leaving 3 bases not matched to a gene. CDR3 length equals 14 residues. The CDR3 DNA is TGTGCCAGCAGCCGAGGGACAGGGTCCTACGAGCAGTACTTC. Translation: CASSRGTGSYEQYF.

This clone was seen many times. The rearrangement links TRBV5-1 to TRBJ1-5, with 10 bases fitting TRBD1. The trim removed 0 bases at V and 6 bases at J, leaving 6 bases unmatched. CDR1 is SGHRS and CDR2 is YFSETQ in the germline V gene. CDR3 size: 16 residues. This CDR3 is CASSLGMTGGGQPQHF. CDR3 in DNA: TGCGCCAGCAGCTTGGGAATGACAGGGGGCGGTCAGCCCCAGCATTTT.

This clone was counted ten times or more. A read error may explain this, as a much larger clone is one base away. The CDR3 does not end in the conserved phenylalanine or tryptophan, so this is likely a read error. This chain connects TRBV10-3 to TRBJ2-7, with D tentatively TRBD1 (6 bases). Germline CDR1 is ENHRY and CDR2 is SYGVKD. Trimming removed 2 bases from V and 5 bases from J, with 16 bases in between. This CDR3 region has 15 residues. CDR3 amino acids: CAISEGRAGVNEQYL. In DNA, the CDR3 is TGTGCCATCAGTGAGGGCAGGGCAGGGGTGAACGAGCAGTACCTC.

This clone was found many times. The chain joins TRBV29-1 to TRBJ2-4, with TRBD1 as a possible D gene (8 bases). The CDR3 loop spans 13 amino acids. With 5 bases removed from V and 8 bases from J, the gap between germline ends came to 16 bases. Germline values: CDR1 SQVTM, CDR2 ANQGSEA. Here the CDR3 reads CSVPSTGGDIQYF. The CDR3 DNA reads TGCAGCGTTCCCAGTACAGGGGGGGACATTCAGTACTTC.

The sample holds many counts of this clone. The chain joins TRBV12-3 or TRBV12-4 to TRBJ2-3; 14 positions agree with TRBD2. This CDR3 is 16 amino acids long. J lost 3 bases, V lost 6 bases, and 5 bases had no gene match. The CDR3 is CASRLGLAGATDTQYF. DNA of the CDR3: TGTGCCAGCAGACTGGGACTAGCGGGAGCTACAGATACGCAGTATTTT.

This clone was found a few times. V is TRBV24-1 and J is TRBJ2-3; no clear D gene. The CDR3 has 14 residues. Germline values: CDR1 KGHDR, CDR2 SFDVKD. V shed 7 bases and J shed 2 bases, with 12 bases lying between them. The CDR3 here is CATSQSGLTDTQYF. The CDR3 region has the DNA TGTGCCACCAGCCAGAGTGGCCTCACAGATACGCAGTATTTT.

This clone was detected many times. This rearrangement joins TRBV18 to TRBJ2-1; possibly TRBD2 for D (6 bases). CDR3 size: 16 residues. Trimming left V 2 bases short and J 0 bases short, with 11 bases between. Germline CDR1 and CDR2: KGHSH and LQKENI. The CDR3: CASSPSRGSSYNEQFF. CDR3 DNA: TGTGCCAGCTCACCATCGCGGGGCAGCTCCTACAATGAGCAGTTCTTC.

The sample holds many counts of this clone. The chain joins TRBV7-2 to TRBJ2-7; 7 nucleotides line up with TRBD1. After removal of 5 bases from V and 3 bases from J, the junction contained 7 bases not matched to a gene. CDR3 size: 14 residues. The germline CDR1 and CDR2 sequences are SGHTA and FQGNSA. CDR3 loop: CASSPPGQFYEQYF. The CDR3 coding sequence is TGTGCCAGCAGCCCTCCGGGACAGTTCTACGAGCAGTACTTC. Complete variable domain (other parts from reference TRBV7-2 and TRBJ2-7): GAGVSQSPSNKVTEKGKDVELRCDPISGHTALYWYRQSLGQGLEFLIYFQGNSAPDKSGLPSDRFSAERTGGSVSTLTIQRTQQEDSAVYLCASSPPGQFYEQYFGPGTRLTVT.

The rearrangement uses TRBV28 and TRBJ2-3; possible D gene TRBD2, 6 bases. The CDR3 has 16 amino acids. V dropped 3 bases and J dropped 2 bases, with 15 bases sitting between them. Germline loops: CDR1 MDHEN, CDR2 SYDVKM. As DNA, the CDR3 is TGTGCCAGCAGTTTTAAGGCGGGATACGACACAGATACGCAGTATTTT. Encoded protein: CASSFKAGYDTDTQYF.

This clone was observed a handful of times. This rearrangement joins TRBV10-1 to TRBJ2-1, with 8 bases identical to TRBD2. In germline, CDR1 is WNHNN, CDR2 SYGVQD (reference sequence). V dropped 6 bases and J dropped 6; count of bases not matched to a gene: 10. CDR3 size: 15 residues. CDR3 protein: CASSPLSGLGNEQFF. CDR3 bases: TGCGCCAGCAGCCCTCTATCGGGACTAGGCAATGAGCAGTTCTTC.

This chain joins TRBV6-1 and TRBJ2-7, with TRBD1 matching 11 bases. V was pared by 7 bases and J by 4 bases, with 6 bases of the junction left unmatched. This CDR3 contains 14 residues. CDR1 and CDR2 (germline): MNHNS, SASEGT. CDR3 sequence (DNA): TGTGCCAGCACCCCCGGGACAGGGGGTTACGAGCAGTACTTC. Translation: CASTPGTGGYEQYF.

This clone was seen at least ten times. The chain joins TRBV3-1 to TRBJ1-2; 8 bases fit TRBD1. The CDR3 loop spans 15 amino acids. The J segment lost 3 bases and the V segment lost 1 base, leaving 4 bases of the junction unmatched. Germline lookup yields CDR1 LGHDT and CDR2 YNNKEL (reference sequence). This CDR3 reads CASSQGTGRDYGYTF. DNA for the CDR3: TGTGCCAGCAGCCAAGGGACAGGGAGGGACTATGGCTACACCTTC.

This clone was detected only a few times. The CDR3 coding sequence is TGTGCCAGCAGCGTTAGGGCTACAGCATTATACGAGCAGTACTTC. The encoded protein is CASSVRATALYEQYF. The chain couples TRBV6-2 or TRBV6-3 to TRBJ2-7; unclear D gene. The CDR3 is made up of 15 amino acids. V was pared by 6 bases and J by 4 bases, with 19 bases between. Per germline, CDR1 MNHEY and CDR2 SVGEGT.

This clone was recorded many times. This chain connects TRBV4-1 to TRBJ2-3, with TRBD1 matching over 7 bases. The CDR3 has 16 residues. In germline, CDR1 is MGHRA, CDR2 YSYEKL. V lost 4 bases, J lost 4 bases, and 11 bases stayed unmatched. The CDR3 DNA sequence: TGCGCCAGCAGCCCCGACCCAGGACAGGCGGCAGATACGCAGTATTTT. Translating gives CASSPDPGQAADTQYF.

Turning to this clone: This may come from a read error, since a much larger clone is one base off. V usage is TRBV7-7 and J usage is TRBJ2-5, with D tentatively TRBD2 (6 bases). CDR3 length: 15 amino acids. Germline CDR1 and CDR2: SSHAT and FNYEAQ (reference sequence). The CDR3 loop is CASSLVLASPGAQYF. The CDR3 region has the DNA TGTGCTAGCAGCTTAGTGCTAGCGTCCCCTGGGGCCCAGTACTTC.